The sequence of this T cell receptor (beta chain) was determined in a study of blood T cell repertoires in COVID-19. Germline lookup yields CDR1 MNHEY and CDR2 SMNVEV (reference sequence). V shed 8 bases, J shed 9 bases, and the junction held 13 bases outside the gene matches. The CDR3 sequence is 14 residues long. The repertoire was sequenced with immunoSEQ multiplex PCR; TCRdb's copy has only in-frame clones and lacks some. The table lists a few hundred thousand clones, approximately 84% of them singletons. The sample comprised PBMCs or T cells enriched from blood (not recorded which). The source of this sequence is a young woman who had recovered from COVID-19. V is TRBV27 and J is TRBJ2-1, with TRBD2 identical over 7 bases. Here the CDR3 reads CASRDYFGMGEQFF. The CDR3 DNA sequence: TGTGCCAGCCGGGACTATTTCGGAATGGGTGAGCAGTTCTTC.